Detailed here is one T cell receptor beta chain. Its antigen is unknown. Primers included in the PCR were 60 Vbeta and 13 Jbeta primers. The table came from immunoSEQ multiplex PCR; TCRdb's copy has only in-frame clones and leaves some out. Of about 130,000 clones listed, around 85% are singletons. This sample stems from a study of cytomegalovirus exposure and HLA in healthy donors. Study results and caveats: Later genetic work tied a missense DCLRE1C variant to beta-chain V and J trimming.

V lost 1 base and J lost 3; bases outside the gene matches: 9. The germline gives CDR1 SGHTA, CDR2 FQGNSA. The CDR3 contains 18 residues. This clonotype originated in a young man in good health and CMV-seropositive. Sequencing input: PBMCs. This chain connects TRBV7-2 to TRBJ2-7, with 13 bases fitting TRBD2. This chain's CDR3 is CASSLVSGLAGDVYEQYF. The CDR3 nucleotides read TGTGCCAGCAGCTTAGTAAGCGGACTAGCGGGGGATGTCTACGAGCAGTACTTC.